The present T cell receptor (beta chain) was sequenced within a study of T cells in Graves' hyperthyroidism and ophthalmopathy. It was RNA transcripts that yielded the amplified TCR beta CDR3 regions. A set of HTBI primers served as the primers for a first-round RT-PCR of the TCR CDR3. MiXCR, run by TCRdb on the multiplex PCR reads, gives a single entry per CDR3 protein. Here the sample spans 600,000 to 650,000 distinct CDR3 sequences, 15% to 20% being singletons. Hyperthyroidism had been newly diagnosed in patients aged 18 to 65, and its duration was under 2 months. Thyroid ultrasound and orbital computed tomography, with clinical symptoms and serum thyroxine and TRAb, informed diagnoses. There are 15 residues in the CDR3. Germline CDR1 MRHNA, CDR2 SNTAGT. V was clipped by 8 bases and J by 7 bases; unmatched bases: 11. On this clonotype itself: The target antigen is unknown.

Whole-study results and caveats: In validation, the model predicted ophthalmopathy. These predictions came a median roughly 7.1 months before onset. Most clonotypes expanded in thyroid above 0.001 were likewise present in blood.

Sequencing was performed on blood. V is TRBV6-4 and J is TRBJ2-1; 10 bases agree with TRBD2. This sequence was found in a woman between 25 and 40 years old with Graves' hyperthyroidism. The CDR3 here is CASQASGRARNEQFF. In DNA form, the CDR3 reads TGTGCCAGCCAGGCGAGCGGGAGGGCCCGGAATGAGCAGTTCTTC.